The clone carrying this TCR beta chain was counted once. Its target is not known. Uncontrolled infection, other autoimmune disease, pregnancy or lactation disqualified patients from enrolment. RNA transcripts were the template for amplifying TCR beta CDR3 regions. HTBI primers drove first-round RT-PCR of the TCR CDR3. TCRdb independently ran MiXCR on the multiplex PCR reads; one entry per CDR3 protein. The table shows around 300,000 distinct CDR3 sequences, with roughly 20% occurring only once. These data come from a study of T cells in Graves' hyperthyroidism and ophthalmopathy. Findings of the study overall: From stable hyperthyroidism, ophthalmopathy was set apart by a 13 V-J model. Blood also carried most thyroid clonotypes expanded above 0.001.

The CDR3 extends over 14 amino acids. Germline CDR1 is KGHSY and CDR2 is FQNENV. Trimming shortened V by 0 bases and J by 6 bases, and 11 bases separated the two germline ends. The source material was blood. The chain links TRBV16 to TRBJ1-2; possibly TRBD1 for D (5 bases). The source is a man aged 25 to 45 with Graves' ophthalmopathy. Here the CDR3 DNA reads TGTGCCAGCAGCCAATCGGGACGACTCCATGGCTACACCTTC. The encoded protein is CASSQSGRLHGYTF.